This T cell receptor (beta chain) was observed in a study of blood T cell repertoires in COVID-19. At the level of the study: There were acute and convalescent COVID-19 samples, and they came from the United States, Italy and Spain. T cells, B-cell-depleted T cells, or PBMCs supplied cDNA or gDNA.

TCRdb's copy holds only in-frame clones and misses some; the assay was immunoSEQ multiplex PCR. The sample includes about 390,000 clones, around 87% of them seen just once. The CDR3 totals 14 residues. Trimming left V 5 bases short and J 2 bases short, with 13 bases between. The germline V gene encodes CDR1 SEHNR and CDR2 FQNEAQ (reference sequence). Sequences were obtained from peripheral blood. The rearrangement links TRBV7-9 to TRBJ2-7; tentative D call: TRBD2 (5 bases). The sequence came from a woman in her fifties or sixties with COVID-19, enrolled during active disease. In nucleotides, the CDR3 is TGTGCCAGCAGCCTCAGGACGGGAACCTACGAGCAGTACTTC. Its translation: CASSLRTGTYEQYF.